This is a list of T cell receptor beta chains from one sample in a study of T cell repertoires in cytomegalovirus infection. These receptors lack a known antigen. One entry per CDR3 protein, called by TCRdb with MiXCR from the reads. Counted here are about 340,000 distinct CDR3 sequences, approximately 32% occurring once; the ten biggest clones make up roughly 20%. Sequenced material: cultured PBMCs, taken from culture after CMV antigen stimulation. These receptors were taken from a human donor in good health (CMV status not recorded). Some clones in this sample may be carry-over from other donors' samples. Both conserved end residues are part of each CDR3. A D gene is named only where the DNA matches it firmly. Clone size appears in some rows only: once, few, many, or a class for an expanded clone.

many,TRBJ2-3,.,TRBV11-1,TGTGCCAGCAAAGACGGAATAACCAACACAGATACGCAGTATTTT,CASKDGITNTDTQYF
.,TRBJ1-1,TRBD1,TRBV7-9,TGTGCCACCGAGGGGGCGAACACTGAAGCTTTCTTT,CATEGANTEAFF
many,TRBJ2-5,TRBD2,TRBV28,TGTGCCAGCAGTCTCGGGATAGCGGGAGTACGGGAGACCCAGTACTTC,CASSLGIAGVRETQYF
once,TRBJ2-1,.,TRBV27,TGTGCCAGCAGTCGGACAGTCTCCTACAATGAGCAGTTCTTC,CASSRTVSYNEQFF
.,TRBJ2-2,TRBD1,TRBV2,TGTGCCAGCAGTGCAACCCCTACAGGGGCCAACACCGGGGAGCTGTTTTTT,CASSATPTGANTGELFF
few,TRBJ2-5,TRBD1,TRBV19,TGTGCCAGTAAAGCAGGACAGGATTGGGAGACCCAGTACTTC,CASKAGQDWETQYF
.,TRBJ1-1,.,TRBV5-3,TGTGCCAGCAGTACGGACTTCGGGCGGACTGAAGCTTTCTTT,CASSTDFGRTEAFF
.,TRBJ1-2,.,TRBV15,TGTGCCACCAGCAGAGATAGAGTTCGGCAAAACTATGGCTACACCTTC,CATSRDRVRQNYGYTF
.,TRBJ1-1,.,TRBV7-8,TGTGCCAGCAGCCCTATACAGTATCTGTACTTT,CASSPIQYLYF
.,TRBJ1-2,.,TRBV7-2,TGTGCCAGCAGCCCCGAAAATTATTTTCGTAACTATGGCTACACCTTC,CASSPENYFRNYGYTF
once,TRBJ1-4,.,TRBV6-5,TGTGCCAGCAGTTACCGGGCTCTTGCAACTAATGAAAAACTGTTTTTT,CASSYRALATNEKLFF
.,TRBJ2-5,.,TRBV12-2,TGTGCAAGTGTTACTAGCGGCTCCAAAGAGACCCAGTACTTC,CASVTSGSKETQYF
.,TRBJ2-3,TRBD2,TRBV3-1,TGTGCCAGCAGCCTCTCTAGCGGAGCCACAGATACGCAGTATTTT,CASSLSSGATDTQYF
few,TRBJ2-2,TRBD2,TRBV18,TGTGCCAGCTCACCACCCCTAGCGGCAACTACCACCGGGGAGCTGTTTTTT,CASSPPLAATTTGELFF
few,TRBJ1-5,.,TRBV2,TGTGCCAGCAGTGGGGCGTCCTGGGTGCCCCAGCATTTT,CASSGASWVPQHF
few,TRBJ2-7,.,TRBV10-3,TGTGCCACCCTCCCACAGGCGGGTTCCTACGAGCAGTACTTC,CATLPQAGSYEQYF
many,TRBJ2-7,.,TRBV6-2/TRBV6-3,TGTGCCAGCACCGGACTTCTTCCACAACTCCACGAGCAGTACTTC,CASTGLLPQLHEQYF
.,TRBJ2-7,.,TRBV12-5,TGTGCTAGTGGTTTGGGACAGCCCTACGAGCAGTACTTC,CASGLGQPYEQYF
.,TRBJ2-2,TRBD1,TRBV12-3/TRBV12-4,TGTGCCAGCAAGACAGGGGGCACCGGGGAGCTGTTTTTT,CASKTGGTGELFF
.,TRBJ1-5,.,TRBV20-1,TGCAGTGCTAGAGGTTGGGGGGGCAGTCAGCCCCAGCATTTT,CSARGWGGSQPQHF
.,TRBJ2-3,.,TRBV12-3/TRBV12-4,TGTGCCAGCAGTTTGGAGAGGGCCTCCTTCCCAGATACGCAGTATTTT,CASSLERASFPDTQYF
few,TRBJ2-3,.,TRBV7-2,TGTGCCAGCAGCTTAGAGGGCAGCGGGAGCACAGATACGCAGTATTTT,CASSLEGSGSTDTQYF
.,TRBJ2-5,.,TRBV12-3/TRBV12-4,TGTGCCAGCCGAACCTCGGGCCATCCAGAGACCCAGTACTTC,CASRTSGHPETQYF
.,TRBJ1-1,.,TRBV11-1,TGTGCCAGCAGCTTAAGGCGTGCGGAGAACACTGAAGCTTTCTTT,CASSLRRAENTEAFF
.,TRBJ1-1,.,TRBV28,TGTGCCAGCACCACCCCGCGAGAGCAGAACACTGAAGCTTTCTTT,CASTTPREQNTEAFF
.,TRBJ1-2,.,TRBV27,TGTGCCAGCAGTTCGGGACGATTCTCCTATGGCTACACCTTC,CASSSGRFSYGYTF
many,TRBJ2-1,TRBD1,TRBV9,TGTGCCAGCAGTCGACAGGGGGCCGGCTACAATGAGCAGTTCTTC,CASSRQGAGYNEQFF
few,TRBJ2-4,.,TRBV6-5,TGTGCCAGCAGTTACCGAGAGGCCCTAGCCAAAAACATTCAGTACTTC,CASSYREALAKNIQYF
many,TRBJ1-6,TRBD1,TRBV7-4,TGTGCCAGCAGCTTAGGGGACAGTGCCCGTTTGGATAATTCACCCCTCCACTTT,CASSLGDSARLDNSPLHF
.,TRBJ2-3,TRBD2,TRBV27,TGTGCCAGCAGCAACCCGGGACTAGGCACAGATACGCAGTATTTT,CASSNPGLGTDTQYF
few,TRBJ2-2,TRBD2,TRBV7-6,TGTGCCAGCAGCTACCTCTCGGGACTAGAGAACACCGGGGAGCTGTTTTTT,CASSYLSGLENTGELFF
.,TRBJ2-1,.,TRBV20-1,TGCAGTGCCTCTAGGGCGGAGAGCGAGCAGTTCTTC,CSASRAESEQFF
few,TRBJ1-5,.,TRBV19,TGTGCCAGTAGTATCAGAGAACAGCCCCAGCATTTT,CASSIREQPQHF
.,TRBJ1-5,TRBD1,TRBV15,TGTGCCACCAGCAGAGGAGGGGGGAACAGGGGAAATCAGCCCCAGCATTTT,CATSRGGGNRGNQPQHF
many,TRBJ2-3,.,TRBV12-3/TRBV12-4,TGTGCCAGCAGTTTGGTGGGTCGCCTAGGGAGCACAGATACGCAGTATTTT,CASSLVGRLGSTDTQYF
few,TRBJ2-3,TRBD2,TRBV3-1,TGTGCCAGCAGCCTAGCTCCCACCGGACTAGCGGGAACGCAGTATTTT,CASSLAPTGLAGTQYF
.,TRBJ2-7,TRBD1,TRBV7-6,TGTGCCAGCAGCCCGGACAGGGGCACCTACGAGCAGTACTTC,CASSPDRGTYEQYF
once,TRBJ1-5,.,TRBV12-3/TRBV12-4,TGTGCCAGCAGTTCGAGAATGAGCAATCAGCCCCAGCATTTT,CASSSRMSNQPQHF
many,TRBJ1-1,TRBD1,TRBV7-9,TGTGCCAGCACCCCGGGACAGGCGTACATGAACACTGAAGCTTTCTTT,CASTPGQAYMNTEAFF
.,TRBJ1-2,.,TRBV6-8,TGTGCCAGCAGTTACGACTTCGGGGGGGGAAATGGCTACACCTTC,CASSYDFGGGNGYTF
few,TRBJ2-7,TRBD2,TRBV6-2/TRBV6-3,TGTGCCAGCAGCCCCGCCGGGGGTAGCGGGCTCTCCTACGAGCAGTACTTC,CASSPAGGSGLSYEQYF
few,TRBJ2-7,.,TRBV6-6,TGTGCCAGCAGCGTACGGGCTCCTTACGAGCAGTACTTC,CASSVRAPYEQYF
few,TRBJ2-3,TRBD2,TRBV12-3/TRBV12-4,TGTGCCAGCAGTTCGAACCGGGGGGGCACAGATACGCAGTATTTT,CASSSNRGGTDTQYF
.,TRBJ2-7,.,TRBV19,TGTGCCAGTAGTATCGGCGGGGACCCCTACGAGCAGTACTTC,CASSIGGDPYEQYF
.,TRBJ1-1,TRBD1,TRBV28,TGTGCCAGCAGAACAGGGGGCGGGAGCACTGAAGCTTTCTTT,CASRTGGGSTEAFF
.,TRBJ2-1,TRBD2,TRBV4-3,TGCGCCAGCAGCCTATTAAGAGCGGGAGGCCGATACAATGAGCAGTTCTTC,CASSLLRAGGRYNEQFF
few,TRBJ1-2,.,TRBV19,TGTGCCAGTAGTATCGACTATGGCTACACCTTC,CASSIDYGYTF
few,TRBJ2-1,.,TRBV7-6,TGTGCCAGCAGCTATCAACGTTTGGGGGCAGCGAGCTCCTACAATGAGCAGTTCTTC,CASSYQRLGAASSYNEQFF
.,TRBJ2-1,.,TRBV24-1,TGTGCCACCAGTGATCCCGACGGGGCAACCTACAATGAGCAGTTCTTC,CATSDPDGATYNEQFF